Shown below are 27 T cell receptor beta chains from a single sample sequenced in a study of shared clonotypes between healthy human individuals. Only CD45RO-negative cells positively selected for CCR7 counted as naive CD8 cells, so terminally differentiated effector memory CD45RA+ cells were excluded. The table came from immunoSEQ multiplex PCR; TCRdb's copy has only in-frame clones and leaves some out. Here the sample spans 550,000 to 650,000 clones, roughly 96% being singletons. The sequencing sample was made of naive CD8+ T cells sorted from blood. These receptors were obtained from a woman in her twenties or thirties in good health.

The V gene is TRBV6-1, the J gene TRBJ2-7; D is perhaps TRBD1 or TRBD2 (5 bases each). V lost 2 bases to trimming and J lost 7 bases, with 15 bases between them. This CDR3 contains 14 residues. The germline V gene has CDR1 MNHNS and CDR2 SASEGT. CDR3 protein: CASSEQGPLEEQYF. As DNA, the CDR3 is TGTGCCAGCAGTGAACAGGGACCGCTCGAGGAGCAGTACTTC.

The rearrangement joins TRBV9 to TRBJ1-1; D is unresolved. The CDR3 length is 12 residues. Germline V gives CDR1 SGDLS, CDR2 YYNGEE. Trimming shortened V by 0 bases and J by 2 bases, and 2 bases separated the two germline ends. The CDR3 loop reads CASSVANTEAFF. The CDR3 coding sequence is TGTGCCAGCAGCGTAGCAAACACTGAAGCTTTCTTT.

The V call is TRBV7-3, the J call TRBJ1-3; a possible D gene is TRBD1 (6 bases). V lost 0 bases, J lost 1 base, and 7 bases lay in between. CDR3 size: 15 residues. Germline V gene lookup returns CDR1 SGHTA and CDR2 FQGTGA. Here the CDR3 DNA reads TGTGCCAGCAGCTTAACAGGGGGGTCTGGAAACACCATATATTTT. Its protein is CASSLTGGSGNTIYF.

V usage is TRBV5-1 and J usage is TRBJ1-1; 8 positions agree with TRBD1. V gave up 4 bases and J gave up 6 bases; unmatched junction bases: 14. The CDR3 length is 16 residues. Germline CDR1 is SGHRS and CDR2 is YFSETQ. The chain's CDR3 is CASSELLDREGAEAFF. The CDR3 nucleotides read TGCGCCAGCAGCGAACTCCTGGACAGGGAGGGGGCTGAAGCTTTCTTT.

The V and J genes are TRBV4-1 and TRBJ2-7; 10 nucleotides match TRBD2. The germline gives CDR1 MGHRA, CDR2 YSYEKL. This CDR3 region has 17 residues. The junction had 12 bases not matched to a gene; V was cut back by 1 base and J by 6 bases. The CDR3 spells CASSQGYGTSDFSEQYF. The CDR3 DNA is TGCGCCAGCAGCCAAGGGTATGGGACTAGCGATTTCTCCGAGCAGTACTTC.

The V gene is TRBV28, the J gene TRBJ1-5; D gene ambiguous. The CDR3 sequence is 16 residues long. V shed 2 bases and J shed 0 bases, with 11 bases lying between them. Looked up from germline, CDR1 is MDHEN and CDR2 is SYDVKM. CDR3 sequence reads: CASSLRGWYSNQPQHF. The CDR3 nucleotides read TGTGCCAGCAGTTTAAGAGGGTGGTATAGCAATCAGCCCCAGCATTTT.

The rearrangement links TRBV7-9 to TRBJ2-1, with TRBD2 matching 7 bases. Germline V lookup: CDR1 SEHNR, CDR2 FQNEAQ (reference sequence). J lost 8 bases, V lost 6 bases, and 4 bases had no gene match. This CDR3 contains 12 residues. The CDR3 sequence: CASSWSGDEQFF. The CDR3 DNA reads TGTGCCAGCAGTTGGAGCGGGGATGAGCAGTTCTTC. The full variable domain, in which reference TRBV7-9 and TRBJ2-1 provide the parts outside the CDR3, is DTGVSQNPRHKITKRGQNVTFRCDPISEHNRLYWYRQTLGQGPEFLTYFQNEAQLEKSRLLSDRFSAERPKGSFSTLEIQRTEQGDSAMYLCASSWSGDEQFFGPGTRLTVL.

The chain carries TRBV11-1 and TRBJ2-7; TRBD2 aligns across 11 bases. Trimming took 3 bases from V and 5 from J; bases not matched to a gene: 6. There are 15 residues in the CDR3. Germline CDR1 and CDR2: SGHAT and FQDESV (reference sequence). The CDR3 DNA reads TGTGCCAGCAGCTTCATAGCGGGAGGGGCCCACGAGCAGTACTTC. Its protein is CASSFIAGGAHEQYF.

This sequence joins TRBV2 and TRBJ2-7; 7 nucleotides align to TRBD2. Germline V gene data show CDR1 as SNHLY and CDR2 as FYNNEI. CDR3 size: 13 residues. V lost 3 bases, J lost 5 bases, and 4 bases stayed unmatched. CDR3 residues: CASSDRTRDEQYF. The CDR3 DNA follows: TGTGCCAGCAGTGATAGGACTAGGGACGAGCAGTACTTC.

V gene TRBV5-4 combines with J gene TRBJ2-5; D gene ambiguous. Trimming shortened V by 1 base and J by 2 bases, and 9 bases separated the two germline ends. CDR3 length: 14 residues. CDR1 and CDR2 (germline): SGHNT, YYREEE (reference sequence). The CDR3 bases are TGTGCCAGCAGCTTGTGGCAGGATCAAGAGACCCAGTACTTC. It yields the protein CASSLWQDQETQYF.

The J gene is TRBJ1-5, the V gene TRBV11-2; no firm D call. CDR1 SGHAT and CDR2 FQNNGV come from the germline V gene. The length of the CDR3 is 16 residues. V lost 1 base and J 0 bases, leaving 10 bases between the germline ends. The CDR3 DNA sequence: TGTGCCAGCAGCTTAGGGGGAGCTCTTAGCAATCAGCCCCAGCATTTT. This sequence encodes CASSLGGALSNQPQHF.

The chain employs TRBV29-1 and TRBJ2-3, with TRBD2 as a possible D gene (6 bases). CDR1 is SQVTM and CDR2 is ANQGSEA in the germline V gene. The CDR3 runs 14 residues. The V gene lost 7 bases and the J gene lost 1 base, with 15 bases spanning the gap. This CDR3 reads CSAKLATRTDTQYF. The CDR3, as DNA: TGCAGCGCCAAGCTAGCGACACGCACAGATACGCAGTATTTT.

The chain links TRBV4-1 to TRBJ2-7; tentative D call: TRBD2 (6 bases). Deletions cut 3 bases from V and 3 bases from J, with 18 bases between. From germline, CDR1 is MGHRA and CDR2 YSYEKL. The CDR3 spans 16 residues. The CDR3 spells CASSHSGAGSNYEQYF. DNA of the CDR3: TGCGCCAGCAGCCATTCGGGTGCGGGATCAAACTACGAGCAGTACTTC.

V usage is TRBV5-1 and J usage is TRBJ2-3; possibly TRBD1 for D (6 bases). The CDR3 extends over 17 amino acids. V lost 5 bases and J 0 bases, leaving 19 bases between the germline ends. Germline V gene data show CDR1 as SGHRS and CDR2 as YFSETQ. CDR3 coding DNA: TGCGCCAGCAGTAAAACTGACAGGAGGATTAGCACAGATACGCAGTATTTT. Amino acid sequence: CASSKTDRRISTDTQYF. Full variable domain (outside the CDR3, taken from reference TRBV5-1 and TRBJ2-3): KAGVTQTPRYLIKTRGQQVTLSCSPISGHRSVSWYQQTPGQGLQFLFEYFSETQRNKGNFPGRFSGRQFSNSRSEMNVSTLELGDSALYLCASSKTDRRISTDTQYFGPGTRLTVL.

The CDR3 loop is CARTPSRSVGGELFF. CDR3 coding DNA: TGTGCCAGAACCCCATCTCGCTCGGTTGGCGGGGAGCTGTTTTTT. This sequence joins TRBV5-3 and TRBJ2-2, with D unresolved. TRBV5-3 is known as an ORF, though its function is uncertain. The CDR3 consists of 15 residues. Trimming took 6 bases from V and 7 from J, leaving 19 bases between them.

The chain joins TRBV27 to TRBJ1-2; possible D gene TRBD1, 5 bases. The V end lost 2 bases, the J end lost 1 base, and 14 bases lay between the germline ends. CDR3 length equals 16 residues. Germline V CDR1 and CDR2: MNHEY, SMNVEV (reference sequence). CDR3 in amino acids: CASSLGTGGFNYGYTF. DNA for the CDR3: TGTGCCAGCAGTTTAGGCACAGGCGGCTTTAACTATGGCTACACCTTC.

The chain couples TRBV15 to TRBJ2-1, with 8 bases fitting TRBD2. V lost 2 bases and J lost 9; bases outside the gene matches: 9. The CDR3 sequence is 15 residues long. Germline lookup yields CDR1 LNHNV and CDR2 YYDKDF (reference sequence). The CDR3 spells CATSRSGTRGSEQFF. CDR3 DNA sequence: TGTGCCACCAGCAGATCGGGGACTAGGGGCAGTGAGCAGTTCTTC.

The rearrangement links TRBV5-6 to TRBJ2-2, with 7 bases lining up with TRBD1. Germline values: CDR1 SGHDT, CDR2 YYEEEE. This CDR3 contains 14 residues. V dropped 4 bases and J dropped 7; count of bases not matched to a gene: 7. CDR3 bases: TGTGCCAGCAGCCTAGGACAGGAACACGGGGAGCTGTTTTTT. Translated, it gives CASSLGQEHGELFF.

The chain carries TRBV13 and TRBJ2-5; TRBD1 aligns across 7 bases. The CDR3 is 15 residues long. Germline V gene data show CDR1 as PRHDT and CDR2 as FYEKMQ (reference sequence). The V and J ends lost 5 bases and 2 bases, in that order; junction bases with no gene match: 8. The CDR3 nucleotides read TGTGCCAGCAGCGGTGAGACAGGGAGACAAGAGACCCAGTACTTC. It yields the protein CASSGETGRQETQYF.

The chain couples TRBV6-5 to TRBJ1-1, with D possibly TRBD1 on 6 matching bases. V gave up 6 bases and J gave up 3 bases, with 17 bases separating them. Germline V gives CDR1 MNHEY, CDR2 SVGAGI. CDR3 length equals 15 residues. CDR3 bases: TGTGCCAGCAGCACGACAGCGAAGGGGGACACTGAAGCTTTCTTT. Protein product: CASSTTAKGDTEAFF.

The chain has TRBV14 and TRBJ1-1; 7 positions match TRBD1. With 4 bases clipped from V and 9 bases from J, the junction kept 8 bases outside the gene matches. There are 13 residues in the CDR3. Per germline, CDR1 SGHDN and CDR2 FVKESK. This CDR3 is CASSPRTGYQAFF. The CDR3 nucleotides are TGTGCCAGCAGCCCAAGGACAGGATACCAAGCTTTCTTT.

This CDR3 is CASSFGQGPTEAFF. The CDR3, as DNA: TGTGCCAGCAGTTTCGGGCAGGGGCCCACTGAAGCTTTCTTT. This chain links TRBV6-6 with TRBJ1-1; D perhaps matches TRBD1 (6 bases). The germline CDR1 and CDR2 sequences are MNHNY and SVGAGI (reference sequence). The CDR3 sequence is 14 residues long. Between the trimmed V and J ends, which lost 4 bases and 4 bases, there was a span of 13 bases.

V is TRBV13 and J is TRBJ2-3, with TRBD2 matching 10 bases. This CDR3 contains 17 residues. The germline CDR1 and CDR2 sequences are PRHDT and FYEKMQ (reference sequence). V was clipped by 6 bases and J by 3 bases; unmatched bases: 12. The CDR3 DNA reads TGTGCCAGCAGACAGCGCACCGGGACTAGCGAAACAGATACGCAGTATTTT. It encodes CASRQRTGTSETDTQYF. Looking up the rest from reference TRBV13 and TRBJ2-3 gives the full variable domain: AAGVIQSPRHLIKEKRETATLKCYPIPRHDTVYWYQQGPGQDPQFLISFYEKMQSDKGSIPDRFSAQQFSDYHSELNMSSLELGDSALYFCASRQRTGTSETDTQYFGPGTRLTVL.

J is TRBJ2-7 and V is TRBV11-1; possibly TRBD1 for D (5 bases). Deletions cut 4 bases from V and 0 bases from J, with 10 bases between. The CDR3 covers 14 residues. Looked up from germline, CDR1 is SGHAT and CDR2 is FQDESV (reference sequence). DNA for the CDR3: TGTGCCAGCAGCTACGCCCAGGGCTCCTACGAGCAGTACTTC. Encoded protein: CASSYAQGSYEQYF.

This chain connects TRBV2 to TRBJ2-7, with 7 positions matching TRBD2. This CDR3 region has 15 residues. Germline loops: CDR1 SNHLY, CDR2 FYNNEI. V dropped 0 bases and J dropped 2; count of bases not matched to a gene: 4. For the CDR3, the DNA is TGTGCCAGCAGTGAAGCCCTAGCGGAGCCCTACGAGCAGTACTTC. Its translation: CASSEALAEPYEQYF.

CDR3 protein: CASRDTTDTEAFF. In DNA form, the CDR3 reads TGTGCCAGCAGAGATACAACCGACACTGAAGCTTTCTTT. The genes are TRBV7-6 and TRBJ1-1; D unresolved. The V gene lost 6 bases and the J gene lost 3 bases, with 11 bases spanning the gap. Germline lookup yields CDR1 SGHVS and CDR2 FNYEAQ. There are 13 residues in the CDR3.

The chain uses TRBV6-5 and TRBJ1-5; D is ambiguous. CDR1 is MNHEY, CDR2 SVGAGI, per germline. Trimming took 6 bases from V and 5 from J, leaving 11 bases between them. CDR3 size: 13 residues. Written as DNA, the CDR3 is TGTGCCAGCAGACCCACGGGCGATCAGCCCCAGCATTTT. It specifies CASRPTGDQPQHF.